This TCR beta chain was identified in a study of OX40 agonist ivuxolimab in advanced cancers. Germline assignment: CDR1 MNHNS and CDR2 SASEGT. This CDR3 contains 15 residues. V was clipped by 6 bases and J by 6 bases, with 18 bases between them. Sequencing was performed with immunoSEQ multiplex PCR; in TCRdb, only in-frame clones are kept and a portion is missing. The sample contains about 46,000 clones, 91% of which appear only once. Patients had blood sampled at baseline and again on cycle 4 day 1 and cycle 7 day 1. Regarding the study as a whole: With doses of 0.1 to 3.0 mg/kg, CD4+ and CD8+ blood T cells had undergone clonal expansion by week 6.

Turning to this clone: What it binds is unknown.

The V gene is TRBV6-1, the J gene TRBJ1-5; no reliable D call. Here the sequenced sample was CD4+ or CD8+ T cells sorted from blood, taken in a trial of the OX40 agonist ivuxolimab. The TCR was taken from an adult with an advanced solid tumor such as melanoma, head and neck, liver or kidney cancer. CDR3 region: CASSRLASAGQPQHF. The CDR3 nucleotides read TGTGCCAGCAGCCGCCTTGCCTCAGCGGGTCAGCCCCAGCATTTT.